The 6 T cell receptor beta chains below were found in one sample sequenced in a study of blood T cell repertoires in COVID-19. Measured with immunoSEQ multiplex PCR; TCRdb has only the in-frame clones, and not every one. Here the sample spans fewer than 110,000 clones, around 94% being singletons. Sequenced: peripheral blood. These receptors originate from a man in his forties or fifties with active COVID-19.

The J gene is TRBJ2-5, the V gene TRBV5-8, with D possibly TRBD2 on 5 matching bases. Germline-derived CDR1 and CDR2 are SGHTS and YDEGEE. The CDR3 runs to 15 residues. The ends were cut back, 4 bases at V and 2 bases at J, with 15 bases in the middle. CDR3 sequence (DNA): TGTGCCAGCAGCCCAAGCGGAAAACCTCAAGAGACCCAGTACTTC. This gives the protein CASSPSGKPQETQYF.

The chain combines TRBV7-7 with TRBJ2-3; unclear D gene. The germline gives CDR1 SSHAT, CDR2 FNYEAQ (reference sequence). This CDR3 has 13 amino acids. Trimming removed 5 bases from V and 4 bases from J, with 10 bases in between. The CDR3 bases are TGTGCCAGCAGCCGACACGACGCAGATACGCAGTATTTT. Translation: CASSRHDADTQYF.

This chain connects TRBV6-1 to TRBJ1-5; a possible D gene is TRBD1 (6 bases). Germline V gene data show CDR1 as MNHNS and CDR2 as SASEGT. This CDR3 comprises 16 residues. Trimming pared 2 bases from V and 6 bases from J, leaving 17 bases between. Written as DNA, the CDR3 is TGTGCCAGCAGTGAATTCGCAGGGATGGGGGCTCAGCCCCAGCATTTT. It yields the protein CASSEFAGMGAQPQHF.

The chain has TRBV2 and TRBJ2-7; 8 positions match TRBD1. Germline CDR1 reads SNHLY; CDR2 reads FYNNEI. J lost 6 bases, V lost 2 bases, and 6 bases had no gene match. The CDR3 is 14 amino acids. CDR3 sequence: CASSEQGASVEQYF. CDR3 bases: TGTGCCAGCAGTGAACAGGGGGCCTCGGTCGAGCAGTACTTC.

This clone came up a few times. This chain links TRBV5-1 with TRBJ2-7, with 8 bases identical to TRBD1. The ends lost 4 bases at V and 2 bases at J; junction bases unmatched: 8. The CDR3 contains 15 residues. Germline V gene data show CDR1 as SGHRS and CDR2 as YFSETQ. The CDR3 region has the DNA TGCGCCAGCAGCGCGGGGACAGGCGGTACCTACGAGCAGTACTTC. Protein: CASSAGTGGTYEQYF.

The chain has TRBV18 and TRBJ2-5; D not certain. The germline V and J ends were trimmed by 2 bases and 1 base, with 5 bases remaining between them. This CDR3 is 13 amino acids long. The V gene's germline CDR1 is KGHSH and CDR2 LQKENI. The CDR3 is CASSPLAQETQYF. Written as DNA, the CDR3 is TGTGCCAGCTCACCATTGGCCCAAGAGACCCAGTACTTC.